These 14 T cell receptor beta chains share one sample of origin, sequenced in a study of beta chain features in type 1 diabetes. The sequenced template was cDNA made from the entire isolated RNA. Repertoires were generated with immunoSEQ multiplex PCR, while TCRdb's copy carries only in-frame clones and drops some. The sample lists about half a million clones, around 10% occurring once. Sequenced sample: naive CD4+ T cells from blood. These receptors originate from a woman between 18 and 30 years old in good health.

This clone has a handful of counts. This chain uses TRBV29-1 with TRBJ1-4, with a tentative D call TRBD1 (6 bases). The CDR3 runs 13 residues. Trimming took 4 bases from V and 6 from J, leaving 12 bases between them. The germline V gene has CDR1 SQVTM and CDR2 ANQGSEA. In nucleotides, the CDR3 is TGCAGCGTTGCCCAGGGGAGTGATGAAAAACTGTTTTTT. Translating gives CSVAQGSDEKLFF.

The genes are TRBV6-5 and TRBJ1-2, with a tentative D call TRBD1 (6 bases). Per the germline V gene, CDR1 is MNHEY and CDR2 is SVGAGI. This CDR3 comprises 12 residues. Trimming took off 2 bases at V and 7 bases at J, with 8 bases between the two ends. The CDR3 DNA reads as TGTGCCAGCAGTTACAGGGGGTTTGGCTACACCTTC. It yields the protein CASSYRGFGYTF.

This clone has more than one count but fewer than ten. The chain uses TRBV12-2 and TRBJ2-5; no check of the table's D call, TRBD1, against the DNA was made. TRBV12-2 is a pseudogene. The CDR3 covers 15 residues. CDR3 protein: CASRLAARTEETQYF. DNA of the CDR3: TGTGCAAGTCGCTTAGCGGCCCGGACAGAAGAGACCCAGTACTTC.

The chain joins TRBV29-1 to TRBJ1-1, with 7 bases identical to TRBD1. CDR1 is SQVTM, CDR2 ANQGSEA, per germline. Trimming took 3 bases from V and 8 from J; bases not matched to a gene: 3. CDR3 length: 11 residues. The CDR3 sequence: CSVEGTVEAFF. The CDR3 nucleotides read TGCAGCGTTGAGGGGACAGTCGAAGCTTTCTTT.

This clone was seen only a few times. The chain joins TRBV7-2 to TRBJ1-1, with 7 nucleotides matching TRBD1. V dropped 6 bases and J dropped 0; count of bases not matched to a gene: 7. The CDR3 consists of 15 residues. CDR1 and CDR2 from the germline V gene are SGHTA and FQGNSA. CDR3 bases: TGTGCCAGCAGTGTCCAGGGGGTGGTGAACACTGAAGCTTTCTTT. Encoded protein: CASSVQGVVNTEAFF.

This clone was detected only a few times. The V call is TRBV9, the J call TRBJ2-3, with 8 bases aligning to TRBD2. The germline V gene encodes CDR1 SGDLS and CDR2 YYNGEE. V dropped 2 bases and J dropped 2; count of bases not matched to a gene: 7. The CDR3 spans 16 residues. CDR3 DNA sequence: TGTGCCAGCAGCGTCGGGATACTAGCGGACACAGATACGCAGTATTTT. It codes for CASSVGILADTDTQYF. Together with reference TRBV9 and TRBJ2-3, the CDR3 gives the full variable domain: DSGVTQTPKHLITATGQRVTLRCSPRSGDLSVYWYQQSLDQGLQFLIQYYNGEERAKGNILERFSAQQFPDLHSELNLSSLELGDSALYFCASSVGILADTDTQYFGPGTRLTVL.

The V gene is TRBV28, the J gene TRBJ1-5; TRBD1 might be the D (6 bases). This CDR3 region has 13 residues. CDR1 is MDHEN and CDR2 is SYDVKM in the germline V gene. V lost 8 bases, J lost 3 bases, and 11 bases lay in between. The CDR3 spells CASVGQFNQPQHF. DNA for the CDR3: TGTGCCAGCGTAGGACAGTTCAATCAGCCCCAGCATTTT.

This clone was detected only a few times. The chain couples TRBV7-9 to TRBJ2-1; TRBD2 aligns across 12 bases. With 7 bases clipped from V and 5 bases from J, the junction kept 6 bases outside the gene matches. CDR1 and CDR2 (germline): SEHNR, FQNEAQ (reference sequence). The CDR3 length is 15 residues. CDR3 nucleotide sequence: TGTGCCAGCAACCCGGGACTAGCGGGTCACAATGAGCAGTTCTTC. This codes for CASNPGLAGHNEQFF.

This clone was seen a handful of times. The V call is TRBV27, the J call TRBJ1-2, with 8 bases that match TRBD1. The J segment lost 8 bases and the V segment lost 4 bases, leaving 12 bases of the junction unmatched. CDR1 and CDR2 (germline): MNHEY, SMNVEV (reference sequence). The CDR3 consists of 15 residues. CDR3 nucleotide sequence: TGTGCCAGCAGTTCACCTCCGACAGGGGAAGAAGGCTACACCTTC. It codes for CASSSPPTGEEGYTF.

This chain links TRBV5-1 with TRBJ2-5; 7 nucleotides line up with TRBD2. The CDR3 covers 13 residues. The V gene's germline CDR1 is SGHRS and CDR2 YFSETQ. The V gene end was trimmed by 4 bases and the J gene end by 5 bases; junction bases not matched to a gene: 5. In nucleotides, the CDR3 is TGCGCCAGCAGCCCCTGGACTAGGGAGACCCAGTACTTC. Encoded protein: CASSPWTRETQYF.

Here the CDR3 reads CASSQSGGRSSTNEKLFF. The CDR3 DNA reads as TGCGCCAGCAGCCAATCTGGAGGCAGGTCGTCAACTAATGAAAAACTGTTTTTT. The genes are TRBV4-3 and TRBJ1-4; no clear D gene. This CDR3 is built from 18 residues. Trimming left V 2 bases short and J 0 bases short, with 16 bases between. The germline V gene encodes CDR1 LGHNA and CDR2 YSLEER.

Only a few counts were recorded for this clone. This chain connects TRBV27 to TRBJ2-7; TRBD1 is a possible D gene (6 bases). Trimming pared 6 bases from V and 1 base from J, leaving 10 bases between. This CDR3 is 13 amino acids long. Germline V gene sequence: CDR1 MNHEY, CDR2 SMNVEV (reference sequence). In DNA, the CDR3 is TGTGCCAGCAGGCGAAGGGGGTCCTACGAGCAGTACGTC. As protein: CASRRRGSYEQYV.

The J gene is TRBJ2-7, the V gene TRBV15; TRBD2 matches at 9 bases. The germline CDR1 and CDR2 sequences are LNHNV and YYDKDF (reference sequence). The CDR3 is made up of 15 amino acids. After removal of 1 base from V and 3 bases from J, the junction contained 4 bases not matched to a gene. The CDR3 reads CATSRARAGGYEQYV. CDR3 DNA: TGTGCCACCAGCAGAGCTCGAGCGGGGGGCTACGAGCAGTACGTC.

V and J are TRBV7-9 and TRBJ1-1, with unresolved D. The CDR3 extends over 15 amino acids. V lost 7 bases to trimming and J lost 1 base, with 16 bases between them. CDR1 and CDR2 from the germline V gene are SEHNR and FQNEAQ (reference sequence). Written as DNA, the CDR3 is TGTGCCAGCACCTCAAGGGCATCCCAGAACACTGAAGCTTTCTTT. It codes for CASTSRASQNTEAFF.